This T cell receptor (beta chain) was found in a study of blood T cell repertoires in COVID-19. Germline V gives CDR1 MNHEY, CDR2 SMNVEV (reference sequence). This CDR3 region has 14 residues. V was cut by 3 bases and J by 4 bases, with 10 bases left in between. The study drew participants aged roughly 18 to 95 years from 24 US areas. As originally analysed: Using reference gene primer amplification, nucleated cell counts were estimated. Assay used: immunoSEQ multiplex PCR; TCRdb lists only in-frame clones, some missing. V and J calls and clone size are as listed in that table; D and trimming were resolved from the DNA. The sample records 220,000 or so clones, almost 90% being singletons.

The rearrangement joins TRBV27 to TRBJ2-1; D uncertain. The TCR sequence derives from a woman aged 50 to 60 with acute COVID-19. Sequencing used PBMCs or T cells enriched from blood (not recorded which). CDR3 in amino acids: CASSFSRLYNEQFF. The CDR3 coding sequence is TGTGCCAGCAGTTTCTCACGACTGTACAATGAGCAGTTCTTC.